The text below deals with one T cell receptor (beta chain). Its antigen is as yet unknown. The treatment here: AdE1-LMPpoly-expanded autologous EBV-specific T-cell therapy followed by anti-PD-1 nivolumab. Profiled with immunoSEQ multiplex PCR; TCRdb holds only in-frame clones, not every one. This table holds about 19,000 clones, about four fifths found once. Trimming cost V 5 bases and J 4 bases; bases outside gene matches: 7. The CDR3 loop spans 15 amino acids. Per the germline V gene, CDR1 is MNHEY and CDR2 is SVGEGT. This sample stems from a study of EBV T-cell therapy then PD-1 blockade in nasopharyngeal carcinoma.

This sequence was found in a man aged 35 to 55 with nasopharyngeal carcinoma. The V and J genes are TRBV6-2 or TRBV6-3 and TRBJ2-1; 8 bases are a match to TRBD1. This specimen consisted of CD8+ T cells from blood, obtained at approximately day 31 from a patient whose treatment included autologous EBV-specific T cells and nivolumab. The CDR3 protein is CASSEIGQGYNEQFF. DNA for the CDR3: TGTGCCAGCAGTGAGATTGGACAGGGATACAATGAGCAGTTCTTC.